This T cell receptor beta chain was recorded in a study of T cell responses to AZD1222 COVID-19 vaccine (dated by TCRdb to about 2021). A note on the overall study: A total of approximately 250 trial participants underwent TCR sequencing, of whom more than 200 had received two doses of AZD1222 and some 25 had received two doses of the MenACWY control vaccine. Trial participants were enrolled by age into subgroups of 18-55, 56-69 and 70-plus years, and about 150, 27 and 61 TCR-sequenced participants, respectively, were included in these subgroups.

The paper's findings and limits, for the study overall: Nearly half of unique spike-specific TCRs reportedly recognized epitopes outside regions mutated in the B.1.351 and B.1.1.7 variants. Conclusions about previously exposed vaccinees are limited because only 6 or 7 AZD1222 recipients were SARS-CoV-2 seropositive at baseline. The whole spike protein was spanned by vaccine-associated CD4 TCRs, and dominant responses were seen in regions 160-218 and 743-854. After two AZD1222 doses, spike-specific TCR breadth and depth were significantly higher than at day 0 and than in MenACWY recipients. In the small 56-69-year group, the increase in depth fell short of significance, most likely because of low power. Because no day 14 peak-response samples were available, repertoires were characterized only after the peak T cell response. Participants were mostly white British, with more females than males. The authors suggested clonal diversity may have been underestimated.

Concerning this clone itself: Its target antigen remains unknown. Per-nucleotide qualities are absent, and no much larger clonotype sits a single base away.

The CDR3 regions of human TCRbeta chains were analyzed by immunosequencing. The study's processing was this. Repertoire TCRs were matched against a reference library of SARS-CoV-2-specific TCRs generated with the MIRA antigen-specificity platform. Breadth meant the fraction of unique TCRs that were SARS-CoV-2-associated, whereas depth meant the fraction of total T cells that were SARS-CoV-2-associated. Using the MIRA data, each spike-specific TCR was assigned both to the spike region to which the TCR was reactive and to a CD4 or CD8 class. Log10-transformed breadth and depth values were compared by one-way ANOVA with Sidak's multiple comparisons tests. TCRdb holds this immuneACCESS table with in-frame rearrangements only. Some clones are missing; in checked studies, unresolved V genes explain under half, and the rest has no known cause. That table gives V, J and clone size, and the DNA gave D and trimming. This sample comprises almost 95,000 clones, around 84% of them detected only once. About 4.6% of the sample lies in the top ten.

This sample's time point label indicates: about 28 days (+/-7) after the second vaccine dose. AZD1222 recipients given second doses at about 4 weeks or at about 12 weeks were pooled, since spike-specific TCR depth and breadth were not found to differ between the two schedules. Vaccinee samples were obtained from the UK trials COV001 and COV002, which included a single-blind randomized controlled phase 2/3 trial of AZD1222 (ChAdOx1 nCoV-19) in healthy adults. For TCRbeta chain sequencing, PBMC samples were collected from trial participants at day 0 and at day 28 after the second dose. The CDR3 runs 15 residues from the cysteine to the phenylalanine. The sequence is cut down to CDR3 DNA, 45 bases in frame from base 1. After removal of 4 bases from V and 4 bases from J, the junction retains 7 bases not matched to a gene. The germline V gene specifies LGHNA as CDR1 and YNFKEQ as CDR2.

This TCR was sampled from an adult who received the AZD1222 COVID-19 vaccine. Rearrangement joined TRBV4-2 to TRBJ1-1, and 9 bases in between align with TRBD1. The input for sequencing was peripheral blood, taken 28 days after the second AZD1222 dose. The CDR3 here reads CASSPVQGARTEAFF. The DNA sequence is given as TGTGCCAGCAGCCCAGTACAGGGGGCGCGCACTGAAGCTTTCTTT.